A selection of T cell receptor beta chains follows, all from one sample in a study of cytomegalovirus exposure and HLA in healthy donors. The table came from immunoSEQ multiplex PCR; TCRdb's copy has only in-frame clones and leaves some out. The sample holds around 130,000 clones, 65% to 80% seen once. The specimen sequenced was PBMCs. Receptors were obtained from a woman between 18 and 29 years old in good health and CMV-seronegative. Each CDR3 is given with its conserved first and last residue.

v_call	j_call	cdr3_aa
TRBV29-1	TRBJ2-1	CSVEGGTGRNEQFF
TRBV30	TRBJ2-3	CAWSVWRERSTDTQYF
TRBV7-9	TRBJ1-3	CASSRHPDRGVSSGNTIYF
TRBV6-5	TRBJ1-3	CASSLDRHPGNTIYF
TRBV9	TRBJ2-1	CASSVQVQAGGNEQFF
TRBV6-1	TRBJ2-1	CASSVTSGSIYNEQFF
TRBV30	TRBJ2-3	CAWSVGTGATDTQYF
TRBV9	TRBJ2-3	CASSDTSSTDTQYF
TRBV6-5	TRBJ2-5	CASSLTAGPQETQYF
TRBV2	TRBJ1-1	CASSWANRGVGTEAFF
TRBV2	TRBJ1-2	CASSEFRGDYNYGYTF
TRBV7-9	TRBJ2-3	CASSVLLSTSGSADTQYF
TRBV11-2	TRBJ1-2	CASSLAVRTGAYGYTF
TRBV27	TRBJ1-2	CASSLSRQGLYGYTF
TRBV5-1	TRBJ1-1	CASSFSGGTEAFF
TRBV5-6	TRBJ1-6	CASSHDSRNSPLHF
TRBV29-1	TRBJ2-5	CSVLREETQYF
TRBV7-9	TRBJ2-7	CASSLEFPGRHLYEQYF
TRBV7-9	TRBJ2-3	CASSLVGLAGRDTQYF
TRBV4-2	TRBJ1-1	CASSQTLQGAQNTEAFF
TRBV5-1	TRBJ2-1	CASRGGTSGGGEPYNEQFF
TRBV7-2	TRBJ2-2	CASTTTGHTGELFF
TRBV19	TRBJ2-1	CASSWTVGLAGGSSYNEQFF
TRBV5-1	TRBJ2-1	CASSLEASGYNEQFF
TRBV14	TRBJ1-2	CASSQDVIYGYTF
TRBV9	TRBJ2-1	CASSVERAYNEQFF
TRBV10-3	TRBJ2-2	CAISEARGRVHHGELFF